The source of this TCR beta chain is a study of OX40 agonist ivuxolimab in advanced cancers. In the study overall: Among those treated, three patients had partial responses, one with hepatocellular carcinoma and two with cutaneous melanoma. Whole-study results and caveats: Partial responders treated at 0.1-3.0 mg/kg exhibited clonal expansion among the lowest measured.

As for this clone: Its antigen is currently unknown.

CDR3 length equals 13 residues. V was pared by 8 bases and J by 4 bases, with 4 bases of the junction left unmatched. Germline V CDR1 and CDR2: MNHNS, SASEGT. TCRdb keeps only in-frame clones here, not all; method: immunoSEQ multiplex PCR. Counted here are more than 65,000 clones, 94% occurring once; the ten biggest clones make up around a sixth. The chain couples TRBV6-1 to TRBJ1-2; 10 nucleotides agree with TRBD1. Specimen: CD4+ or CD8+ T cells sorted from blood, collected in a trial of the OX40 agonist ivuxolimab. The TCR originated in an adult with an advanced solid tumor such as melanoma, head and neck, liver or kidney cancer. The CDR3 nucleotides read TGTGCCAGCCCTAGGACAGGGGGCTATGGCTACACCTTC. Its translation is CASPRTGGYGYTF.